Listed below are T cell receptor beta chains from one sample, sequenced in a study of T cells after yellow fever vaccination. TCRdb analysed the 5' RACE reads with MiXCR anew, one entry per CDR3 protein. The table has 500,000 to 650,000 distinct CDR3 sequences, about 12% seen once; the top ten hold 14% to 15%. The sample consisted of PBMCs, taken on the day of the yellow fever booster vaccination. The source of these receptors is a man aged 25 to 40 who received the YFV17D yellow fever vaccine. Both conserved end residues are part of each CDR3. The D gene is left open where the match is weak. Clone size is not always given. Where it is, it says once, few, many or a class for expanded clones.

>-|TRBV18|TRBJ2-5|TRBD2
TGTGCCAGCTCACCCCCACTAGCGCTTACTGGTGCGGAGACCCAGTACTTC
CASSPPLALTGAETQYF
>-|TRBV12-3/TRBV12-4|TRBJ2-5|TRBD1
TGTGCCAGCAGGTCCGGGACAGGGGTAGAAGAGACCCAGTACTTC
CASRSGTGVEETQYF
>-|TRBV4-1|TRBJ2-3|TRBD2
TGCGCCAGCAGCCAGGGGGGTAGCGGGAGGTGGGAAGATACGCAGTATTTT
CASSQGGSGRWEDTQYF
>few|TRBV29-1|TRBJ2-2|-
TGCAGCGTTGACAGGGTGGCCGGGGAGCTGTTTTTT
CSVDRVAGELFF
>few|TRBV4-3|TRBJ1-2|-
TGCGCCAGCAGACCCGGGACGGTGACTAACTATGGCTACACCTTC
CASRPGTVTNYGYTF
>-|TRBV20-1|TRBJ1-2|-
TGCAGTGCTAGGGAGGTCGGCTATGGCTACACCTTC
CSAREVGYGYTF
>few|TRBV10-3|TRBJ2-5|-
TGTGCCATCAGTGTCGGAGAGACCCAGTACTTC
CAISVGETQYF
>many|TRBV27|TRBJ2-1|-
TGTGCCAGCAGTTTACAAAAAGGGTCGGGCTACAATGAGCAGTTCTTC
CASSLQKGSGYNEQFF
>-|TRBV20-1|TRBJ2-5|TRBD1
TGCAGTGCCGAGGGACAGAGCCAAGAGACCCAGTACTTC
CSAEGQSQETQYF
>-|TRBV4-2|TRBJ2-6|-
TGTGCCAGCAGCCAAGAGGGGCACTCTGGGGCCAACGTCCTGACTTTC
CASSQEGHSGANVLTF
>few|TRBV6-1|TRBJ1-2|-
TGTGCCAGCAGGCCTCAGGGAAGTCCCAGCGGCTACACCTTC
CASRPQGSPSGYTF
>few|TRBV12-3/TRBV12-4|TRBJ2-5|TRBD2
TGTGCCAGCAGCCCGGGACTAGCGGGGGGACAAGAGACCCAGTACTTC
CASSPGLAGGQETQYF
>-|TRBV5-1|TRBJ2-6|-
TGCGCCAGCAGCCAGGAAAGGGTTACCGGGGCCAACGTCCTGACTTTC
CASSQERVTGANVLTF
>few|TRBV12-3/TRBV12-4|TRBJ2-5|-
TGTGCCAGCAGTTTTTACCGGGGCAGAAAAGAGACCCAGTACTTC
CASSFYRGRKETQYF
>few|TRBV12-3/TRBV12-4|TRBJ2-5|TRBD2
TGTGCCAGCGGGAATGGTGAAGGACTAGCGGCCTTCCAAGAGACCCAGTACTTC
CASGNGEGLAAFQETQYF
>-|TRBV6-2/TRBV6-3|TRBJ2-5|TRBD2
TGTGCCAGCAGCCACGGACTAGCGGGCCTACCTCAAGAGACCCAGTACTTC
CASSHGLAGLPQETQYF
>few|TRBV20-1|TRBJ2-7|-
TGCAGTGCCAGAAAGACGGGGACCTACGAGCAGTACTTC
CSARKTGTYEQYF
>few|TRBV4-3|TRBJ2-7|TRBD1
TGCGCCAGCACCCCTGGGACAGGGGCGGGCGAGCAGTACTTC
CASTPGTGAGEQYF